This T cell receptor beta chain emerged from a study of post-analysis software for immune sequencing data. Study-wide results and limits: Strong co-clustering by F measure was evident for samples that had been prepared in the same batch. Controls' normalized Chao1 diversity significantly exceeded that of multiple sclerosis patients. When patients were compared with controls, five TRBV segments were more frequent, TRBV5-6, TRBV5-1 and TRBV20-1 among them.

Prepared libraries of TCR beta cDNA carried unique molecular identifiers. Once about 0.85 to 10 million T cells were used, about half a million cDNA molecules resulted. TCRdb re-called the PCR reads through MiXCR, storing one row per CDR3 protein. The sample consists of roughly 870,000 distinct CDR3 sequences, roughly half of them appearing once. There are a few counts of this clonotype. No antigen is known for it. The length of the CDR3 is 14 residues. Per the germline V gene, CDR1 is SEHNR and CDR2 is FQNEAQ (reference sequence). J gave up 4 bases and V 3 bases, and 5 bases lay outside the gene matches.

The chain joins TRBV7-9 to TRBJ1-2; 7 positions match TRBD1. Sequencing input: blood. This TCR came from a girl aged 5 to 17 with multiple sclerosis. The CDR3 nucleotides are TGTGCCAGCAGCTTTGGGGACAGCCTCTATGGCTACACCTTC. Translating it yields CASSFGDSLYGYTF. The entire variable domain, with the rest obtained from reference TRBV7-9 and TRBJ1-2, is as follows: DTGVSQNPRHKITKRGQNVTFRCDPISEHNRLYWYRQTLGQGPEFLTYFQNEAQLEKSRLLSDRFSAERPKGSFSTLEIQRTEQGDSAMYLCASSFGDSLYGYTFGSGTRLTVV.